This T cell receptor (beta chain) is drawn from a study of shared clonotypes between healthy human individuals. Study in general: CD4 naive and CD4 memory each took three plates per donor, while CD8 naive took two and CD8 memory one. Overall study results and limits: Clonotypes shared by all four donors outscored non-shared clonotypes in generation probability.

The CDR3 runs to 16 residues. J gave up 4 bases and V 2 bases, and 6 bases lay outside the gene matches. CDR1 and CDR2 from the germline V gene are MNHEY and SVGAGI. Concerning this clone itself: Its antigen is undetermined.

Naive CD8 cells, CD45RO-negative and positively selected for CCR7, excluded terminally differentiated effector memory CD45RA+ cells. Each of the donors was a healthy adult who was HIV-negative and had not had a recent acute infection or vaccination. Across several immunoSEQ plates, the genomic DNA of each subset was split evenly. Profiled with immunoSEQ multiplex PCR; TCRdb holds only in-frame clones, not every one. The sample has millions of clones, approximately 94% seen once; the top ten hold around 1.1%. The genes are TRBV6-5 and TRBJ2-2, with 8 bases fitting TRBD2. Sequences were obtained from naive CD8+ T cells sorted from blood. The clonotype was recovered from a young man in good health. The CDR3 nucleotides read TGTGCCAGCAGTTACGCTCGGGGGGGCGCCACCGGGGAGCTGTTTTTT. Encoded protein: CASSYARGGATGELFF.